The 8 T cell receptor beta chains listed next were all sequenced from one sample in a study of beta chain features in type 1 diabetes (dated 2018 in TCRdb). Libraries were prepared through the immunoSEQ multiplex PCR assay. The entire isolated RNA was reverse transcribed using the High Capacity cDNA Reverse Transcription Kit, and thus expressed TCRB transcripts were sequenced. TCRdb's version of the immuneACCESS table is confined to in-frame rearrangements and falls short of the full clone set. An unresolved V gene accounts for under half of the shortfall where checked; the remainder is of unknown origin. Counted in this sample were about 280,000 clones; 15% of them appeared once. The biggest ten clones account for less than 0.02% of the sample. For these TCRs, the target antigens are not known. Here is what the overall study found, with its caveats: A moderate but significant shortening of TCRB CDR3 length was observed in type 1 diabetes patients in all four CD4+ subsets.

Sequencing was performed on naive CD4+ T cells from blood. The sample's cell subset or site label, in plain terms: true naive CD4+ T cells. All receptors come from a man between 18 and 29 years old with type 1 diabetes.

The chain carries TRBV4-1 and TRBJ2-3, with D possibly matching TRBD2 (6 bases). Germline V lookup: CDR1 MGHRA, CDR2 YSYEKL. This CDR3 has 15 amino acids. V lost 0 bases and J 9 bases, leaving 16 bases between the germline ends. Written as DNA, the CDR3 is TGCGCCAGCAGCCAAGATGGTCCTCCGCGGGGAACGCAGTATTTT. Its protein product is CASSQDGPPRGTQYF.

The sample holds a few counts of this clone. This sequence joins TRBV15 and TRBJ2-1, with D possibly matching TRBD2 (5 bases). Trimming took off 6 bases at V and 4 bases at J, with 7 bases between the two ends. This CDR3 spans 12 amino acids. CDR1 is LNHNV, CDR2 YYDKDF, per germline (reference sequence). The CDR3 nucleotides read TGTGCCACCAGGGAGGCGTACAATGAGCAGTTCTTC. The encoded protein is CATREAYNEQFF.

This chain uses TRBV11-2 with TRBJ1-1, with 7 nucleotides matching TRBD1. The V gene end was trimmed by 8 bases and the J gene end by 3 bases; junction bases not matched to a gene: 6. The CDR3 runs 13 residues. Germline V gene sequence: CDR1 SGHAT, CDR2 FQNNGV. CDR3 amino acids: CASRQDRDTEAFF. The CDR3 nucleotides read TGTGCCAGCCGCCAAGACAGGGACACTGAAGCTTTCTTT.

The rearrangement joins TRBV30 to TRBJ2-1, with a tentative D call TRBD2 (5 bases). Germline CDR1 GTSNPN, CDR2 SVGIG (reference sequence). Trimming removed 5 bases from V and 8 bases from J, with 13 bases in between. There are 12 residues in the CDR3. CDR3 sequence: CAWVKGRDEQFF. The CDR3 DNA follows: TGTGCCTGGGTAAAAGGGCGGGATGAGCAGTTCTTC.

This clone was seen more than once but under ten times. The rearrangement links TRBV5-1 to TRBJ2-5; 10 positions match TRBD1. Losses at the gene ends were 3 bases for V and 5 bases for J; bases not matched to a gene: 7. The germline CDR1 and CDR2 sequences are SGHRS and YFSETQ. This CDR3 contains 15 residues. CDR3 residues: CASSSDRGRRETQYF. CDR3 nucleotides: TGCGCCAGCAGCTCCGACAGGGGGCGCAGGGAGACCCAGTACTTC.

The CDR3 protein is CASSLAGTANQPQHF. The DNA of the CDR3 is TGTGCCAGCAGCTTAGCCGGGACAGCTAATCAGCCCCAGCATTTT. The genes are TRBV7-2 and TRBJ1-5, with 7 positions matching TRBD1. The CDR3 is 15 residues long. V lost 0 bases and J lost 4; bases outside the gene matches: 3. The germline gives CDR1 SGHTA, CDR2 FQGNSA.

The chain recombines TRBV29-1 with TRBJ1-3; D not resolved. In germline, CDR1 is SQVTM, CDR2 ANQGSEA. This CDR3 is built from 14 residues. With 4 bases removed from V and 0 bases from J, the gap between germline ends came to 10 bases. The CDR3 sequence: CSVVLRFSGNTIYF. Here the CDR3 DNA reads TGCAGCGTTGTTTTGCGGTTCTCTGGAAACACCATATATTTT. The whole variable domain, remainder taken from reference TRBV29-1 and TRBJ1-3, is SAVISQKPSRDICQRGTSLTIQCQVDSQVTMMFWYRQQPGQSLTLIATANQGSEATYESGFVIDKFPISRPNLTFSTLTVSNMSPEDSSIYLCSVVLRFSGNTIYFGEGSWLTVV.

This clone was counted a few times. The chain employs TRBV2 and TRBJ1-1; no reliable D call. The CDR3 has 12 amino acids. With 3 bases removed from V and 5 bases from J, the gap between germline ends came to 7 bases. The germline gives CDR1 SNHLY, CDR2 FYNNEI. The CDR3 loop reads CASSEELTEAFF. The CDR3 DNA reads TGTGCCAGCAGTGAGGAACTAACTGAAGCTTTCTTT. Complete variable domain (other parts from reference TRBV2 and TRBJ1-1): EPEVTQTPSHQVTQMGQEVILRCVPISNHLYFYWYRQILGQKVEFLVSFYNNEISEKSEIFDDQFSVERPDGSNFTLKIRSTKLEDSAMYFCASSEELTEAFFGQGTRLTVV.